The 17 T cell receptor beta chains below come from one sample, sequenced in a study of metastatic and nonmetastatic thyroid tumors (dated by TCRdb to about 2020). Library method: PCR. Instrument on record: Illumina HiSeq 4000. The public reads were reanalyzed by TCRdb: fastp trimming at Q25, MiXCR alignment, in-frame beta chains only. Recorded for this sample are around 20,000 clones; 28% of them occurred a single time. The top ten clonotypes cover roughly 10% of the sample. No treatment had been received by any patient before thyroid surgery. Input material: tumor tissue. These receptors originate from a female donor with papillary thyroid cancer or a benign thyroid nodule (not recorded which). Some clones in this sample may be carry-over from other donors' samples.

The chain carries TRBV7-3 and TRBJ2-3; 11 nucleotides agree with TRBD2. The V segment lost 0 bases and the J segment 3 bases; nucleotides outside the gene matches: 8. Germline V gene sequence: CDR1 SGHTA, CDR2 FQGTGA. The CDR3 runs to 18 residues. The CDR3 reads CASSLTQIAGGPTDTQYF. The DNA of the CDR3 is TGTGCCAGCAGCTTAACCCAAATAGCGGGAGGGCCAACAGATACGCAGTATTTT.

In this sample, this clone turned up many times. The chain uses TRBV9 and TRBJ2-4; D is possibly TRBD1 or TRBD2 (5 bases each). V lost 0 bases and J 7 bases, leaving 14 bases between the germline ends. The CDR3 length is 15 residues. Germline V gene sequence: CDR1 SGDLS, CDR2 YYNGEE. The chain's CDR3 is CASSVGPSWGNIQYF. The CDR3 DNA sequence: TGTGCCAGCAGCGTAGGGCCGTCTTGGGGGAACATTCAGTACTTC.

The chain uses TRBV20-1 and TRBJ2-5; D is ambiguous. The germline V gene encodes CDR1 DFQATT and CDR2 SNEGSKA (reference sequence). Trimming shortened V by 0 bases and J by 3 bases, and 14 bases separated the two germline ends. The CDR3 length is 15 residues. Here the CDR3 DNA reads TGCAGTGCTAGAGAAATCGGGCAAATGAAAGAGACCCAGTACTTC. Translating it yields CSAREIGQMKETQYF.

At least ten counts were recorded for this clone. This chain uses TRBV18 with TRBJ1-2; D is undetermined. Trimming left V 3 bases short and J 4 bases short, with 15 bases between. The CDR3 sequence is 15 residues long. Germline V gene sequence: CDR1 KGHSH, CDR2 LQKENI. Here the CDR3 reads CASSPARQLGYGYTF. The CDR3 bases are TGTGCCAGCTCACCCGCGCGTCAGCTAGGCTATGGCTACACCTTC.

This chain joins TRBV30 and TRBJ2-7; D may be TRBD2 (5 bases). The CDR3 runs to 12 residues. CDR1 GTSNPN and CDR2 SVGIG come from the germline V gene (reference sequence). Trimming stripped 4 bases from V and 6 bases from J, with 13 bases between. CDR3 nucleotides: TGTGCCTGGACCGGTCGGGGTAGCGAGCAGTACTTC. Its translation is CAWTGRGSEQYF. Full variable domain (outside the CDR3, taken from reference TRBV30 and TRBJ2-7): SQTIHQWPATLVQPVGSPLSLECTVEGTSNPNLYWYRQAAGRGLQLLFYSVGIGQISSEVPQNLSASRPQDRQFILSSKKLLLSDSGFYLCAWTGRGSEQYFGPGTRLTVT.

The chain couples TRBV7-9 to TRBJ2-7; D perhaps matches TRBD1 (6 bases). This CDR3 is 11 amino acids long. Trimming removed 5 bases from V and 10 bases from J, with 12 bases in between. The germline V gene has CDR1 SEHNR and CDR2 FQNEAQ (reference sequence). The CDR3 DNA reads TGTGCCAGCAGCCTTTCAGGGGAACAGTACTTC. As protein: CASSLSGEQYF.

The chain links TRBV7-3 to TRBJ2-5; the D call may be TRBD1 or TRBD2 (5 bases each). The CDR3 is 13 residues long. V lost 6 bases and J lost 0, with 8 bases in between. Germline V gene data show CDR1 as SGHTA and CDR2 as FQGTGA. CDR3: CASSRGNQETQYF. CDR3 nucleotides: TGTGCCAGCAGTCGGGGCAACCAAGAGACCCAGTACTTC.

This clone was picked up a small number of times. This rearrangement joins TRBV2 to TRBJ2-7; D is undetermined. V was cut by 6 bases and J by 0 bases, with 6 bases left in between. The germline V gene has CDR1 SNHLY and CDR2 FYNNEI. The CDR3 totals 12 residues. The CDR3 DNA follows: TGTGCCAGCAGAGAGAGCTCCTACGAGCAGTACTTC. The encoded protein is CASRESSYEQYF.

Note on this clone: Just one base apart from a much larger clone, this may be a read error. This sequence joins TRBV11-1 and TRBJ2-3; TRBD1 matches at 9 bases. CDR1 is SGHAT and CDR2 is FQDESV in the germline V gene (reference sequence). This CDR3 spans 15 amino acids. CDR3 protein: CASSSGQGFADTQYF. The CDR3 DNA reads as TGTGCCAGCAGCTCCGGACAGGGGTTTGCAGATACTCAGTATTTT.

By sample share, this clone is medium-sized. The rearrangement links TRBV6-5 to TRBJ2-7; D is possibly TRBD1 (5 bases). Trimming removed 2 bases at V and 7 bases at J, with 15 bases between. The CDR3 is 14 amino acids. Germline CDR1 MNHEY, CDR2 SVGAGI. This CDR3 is CASSYRGNRNEQYF. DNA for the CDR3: TGTGCCAGCAGTTACAGAGGAAACAGGAATGAGCAGTACTTC.

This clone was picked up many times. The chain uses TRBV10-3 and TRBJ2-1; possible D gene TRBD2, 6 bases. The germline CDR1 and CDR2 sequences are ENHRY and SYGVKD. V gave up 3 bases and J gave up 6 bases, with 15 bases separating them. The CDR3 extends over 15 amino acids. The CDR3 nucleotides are TGTGCCATCAGTGAAAACGTCCGCGGGGCCAATGAGCAGTTCTTC. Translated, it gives CAISENVRGANEQFF.

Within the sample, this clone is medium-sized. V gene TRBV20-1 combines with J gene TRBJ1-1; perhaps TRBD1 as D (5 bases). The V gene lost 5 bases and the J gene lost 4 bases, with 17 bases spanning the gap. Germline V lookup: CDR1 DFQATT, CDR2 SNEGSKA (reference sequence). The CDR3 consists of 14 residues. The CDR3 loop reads CSAPPGGRGTEAFF. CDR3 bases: TGCAGTGCTCCTCCGGGGGGACGGGGCACTGAAGCTTTCTTT.

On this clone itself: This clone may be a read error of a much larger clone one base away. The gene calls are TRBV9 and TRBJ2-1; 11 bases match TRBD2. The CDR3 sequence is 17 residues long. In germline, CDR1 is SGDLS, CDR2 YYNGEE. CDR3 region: CASSVGTSGNYYNEQLF. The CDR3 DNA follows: TGTGCCAGCAGCGTCGGGACTAGCGGAAATTATTACAATGAGCAGCTCTTC.

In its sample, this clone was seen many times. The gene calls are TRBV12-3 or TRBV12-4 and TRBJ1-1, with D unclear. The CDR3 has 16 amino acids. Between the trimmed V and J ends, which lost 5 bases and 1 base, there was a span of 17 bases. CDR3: CASSARPRAGNTEAFF. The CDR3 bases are TGTGCCAGCAGTGCCCGACCGAGGGCGGGGAACACTGAAGCTTTCTTT.

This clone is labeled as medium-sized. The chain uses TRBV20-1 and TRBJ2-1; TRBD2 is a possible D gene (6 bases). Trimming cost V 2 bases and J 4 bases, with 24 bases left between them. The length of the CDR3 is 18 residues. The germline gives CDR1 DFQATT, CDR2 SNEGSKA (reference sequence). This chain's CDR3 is CSARRDFPLGLQYNEQFF. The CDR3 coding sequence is TGCAGTGCTAGAAGGGACTTCCCCCTCGGACTTCAATACAATGAGCAGTTCTTC.

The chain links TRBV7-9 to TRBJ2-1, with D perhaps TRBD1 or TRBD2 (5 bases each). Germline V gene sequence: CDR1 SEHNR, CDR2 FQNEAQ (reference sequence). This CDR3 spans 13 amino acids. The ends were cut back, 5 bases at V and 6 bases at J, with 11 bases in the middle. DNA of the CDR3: TGTGCCAGCAGCGTAGTGGGGGTCAATGAGCAGTTCTTC. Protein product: CASSVVGVNEQFF. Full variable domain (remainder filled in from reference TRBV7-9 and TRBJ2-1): DTGVSQNPRHKITKRGQNVTFRCDPISEHNRLYWYRQTLGQGPEFLTYFQNEAQLEKSRLLSDRFSAERPKGSFSTLEIQRTEQGDSAMYLCASSVVGVNEQFFGPGTRLTVL.

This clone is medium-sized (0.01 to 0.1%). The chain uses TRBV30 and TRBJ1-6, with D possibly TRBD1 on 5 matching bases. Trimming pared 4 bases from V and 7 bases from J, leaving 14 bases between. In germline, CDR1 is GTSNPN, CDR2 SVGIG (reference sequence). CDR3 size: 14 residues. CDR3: CAWKNLGENSPLHF. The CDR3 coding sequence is TGTGCCTGGAAGAACTTAGGGGAGAATTCACCCCTCCACTTT.